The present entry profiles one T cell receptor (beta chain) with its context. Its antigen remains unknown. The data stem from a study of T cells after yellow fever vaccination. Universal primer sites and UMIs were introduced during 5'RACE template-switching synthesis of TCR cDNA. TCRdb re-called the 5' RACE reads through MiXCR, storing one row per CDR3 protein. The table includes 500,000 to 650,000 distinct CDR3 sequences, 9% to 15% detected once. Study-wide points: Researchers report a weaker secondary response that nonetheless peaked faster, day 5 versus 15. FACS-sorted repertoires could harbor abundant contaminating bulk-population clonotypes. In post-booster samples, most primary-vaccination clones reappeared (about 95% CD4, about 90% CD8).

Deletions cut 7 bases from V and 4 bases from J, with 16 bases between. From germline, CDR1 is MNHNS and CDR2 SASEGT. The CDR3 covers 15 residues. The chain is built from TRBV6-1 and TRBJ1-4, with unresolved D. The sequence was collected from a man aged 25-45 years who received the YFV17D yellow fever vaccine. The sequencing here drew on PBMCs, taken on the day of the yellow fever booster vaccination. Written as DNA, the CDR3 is TGTGCCAGCACCGAATGGGGAGTCCTTAATGAAAAACTGTTTTTT. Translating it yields CASTEWGVLNEKLFF.